Sequencing of this T cell receptor (beta chain) was carried out in a study of blood T cell repertoires in COVID-19 (dated by TCRdb to 2019 to 2021). With respect to the entire study: The collaborator samples originated in the United States, Italy and Spain and spanned the acute and convalescent phases of COVID-19. A de-identified subject ID, COVID-19 status, age in years and sex were almost always included in the sample metadata. Samples came from the ongoing ImmuneRACE study (first 160 participants) plus 1,254 subjects from 6 global collaborators. Deeply sampled blood TCRbeta repertoires from subjects exposed to, actively infected with, or recovered from COVID-19 were included in the dataset. HLA class I and class II types, where available, came from metadata supplied by the sample provider rather than from assay-based typing. The material from the prospective study consisted of cDNA or gDNA derived from T cells, B-cell-depleted T cells, or PBMCs. The repertoires were released in a freely available public database intended as a resource for research on the immune response to SARS-CoV-2. On the study overall, not on this receptor specifically: The amount of clinical and demographic metadata varied by source and participant and was provided uncurated.

Each collaborating institution followed its own protocols to collect whole blood in K2EDTA tubes. For TCRbeta analysis, collaborator samples were shipped as frozen whole blood, as isolated PBMCs, or as DNA extracted from either sample type. As for this clone: Its antigen remains undetermined. Base qualities were left out, and no much larger clone turns up one base away.

The immunoSEQ Assay, a bias-controlled multiplex PCR, was used to amplify TCRbeta CDR3 regions from genomic DNA. Per the source publication's procedure: Nucleated cell counts per sample were estimated from amplification of reference gene primers within the assay. Sequence reads were collapsed and filtered to measure the absolute abundance of every unique TCRbeta CDR3 rearrangement. For each sample, productive Simpson clonality was calculated as the square root of Simpson's diversity index across productive rearrangements. What TCRdb holds here is the immuneACCESS table cut down to in-frame rearrangements. Part of the clones is not present; checked against another copy, under half of the missing clones reflect an unresolved V gene, and the others are unexplained. Clone size and V and J calls were adopted from that table, with D and trimming inferred from the DNA. The sample table holds under 250,000 clones, of which roughly 85% were seen once. Jointly, the top ten make up around 2.6% of the sample.

The CDR3 sequence holds 15 residues, the cysteine and phenylalanine included. Of the read, only the CDR3 DNA is kept; its 45 bases are in frame from base 1. V is clipped by 5 bases and J by 8 bases, and the sequence between their germline boundaries is 18 bases long. Per the germline V gene (reference sequence), SEHNR is the CDR1 and FQNEAQ is the CDR2. What was sequenced was peripheral blood. This receptor was identified in a woman between 65 and 79 years old with active or convalescent COVID-19. Recombination linked TRBV7-9 to TRBJ1-4, with TRBD1 perhaps the D gene, on 6 matching bases. The sequenced DNA is TGTGCCAGCAGCCTACAACAGGGATTGGGCGAAAAACTGTTTTTT. The translation is CASSLQQGLGEKLFF.